This is a list of T cell receptor beta chains from one sample in a study of CD8 T cells in Susac syndrome. TCRdb used MiXCR to reprocess the immunoSEQ multiplex PCR reads, holding one entry per CDR3 protein. The data show 170,000 or so distinct CDR3 sequences, about 94% seen once. Sequencing was performed on CD4+ T cells from PBMCs. The receptors stem from a human donor with multiple sclerosis. CDR3s include the opening cysteine and the closing phenylalanine or tryptophan. A D gene is named only where the DNA matches it firmly. Expanded clones get a size class; other rows say once, few or many, or leave the size out.

V gene	clone size	J gene	D gene	CDR3 protein	CDR3 DNA
TRBV5-4	.	TRBJ2-1	.	CASSLDRRVGSYNEQFF	TGTGCCAGCAGCCTCGATAGGCGGGTCGGCTCCTACAATGAGCAGTTCTTC
TRBV2	.	TRBJ1-3	.	CASSTDSGNTIYF	TGTGCCAGCAGTACAGACTCTGGAAACACCATATATTTT
TRBV7-2	.	TRBJ2-2	.	CASSSGFSGELFF	TGTGCCAGCAGCTCAGGGTTCTCCGGGGAGCTGTTTTTT
TRBV10-2	.	TRBJ2-3	.	CASSPDHTDTQYF	TGCGCCAGCAGTCCTGACCACACAGATACGCAGTATTTT
TRBV4-1	.	TRBJ1-5	.	CASSQFGVSNQPQHF	TGCGCCAGCAGCCAATTTGGGGTGAGCAATCAGCCCCAGCATTTT
TRBV2	.	TRBJ1-5	.	CASRIQGSQPQHF	TGTGCCAGCAGGATACAGGGTAGCCAGCCCCAGCATTTT
TRBV2	.	TRBJ1-5	TRBD1	CASSENRGSQPQHF	TGTGCCAGCAGTGAGAACAGGGGCAGTCAGCCCCAGCATTTT
TRBV10-2	.	TRBJ2-5	.	CASSESGLETQYF	TGCGCCAGCAGTGAGTCGGGGCTAGAGACCCAGTACTTC
TRBV3-1	.	TRBJ2-7	.	CASSPLRASYEQYF	TGTGCCAGCAGCCCCCTAAGGGCCTCCTACGAGCAGTACTTC
TRBV29-1	once	TRBJ2-4	TRBD1	CSVENARGRNKNIQYF	TGCAGCGTTGAAAATGCCAGGGGGCGAAACAAAAACATTCAGTACTTC
TRBV19	.	TRBJ2-2	.	CASSPTATGELFF	TGTGCCAGTAGTCCGACAGCCACCGGGGAGCTGTTTTTT
TRBV20-1	.	TRBJ1-5	.	CSARPPWGQPQHF	TGCAGTGCGAGACCCCCGTGGGGTCAGCCCCAGCATTTT
TRBV18	once	TRBJ1-1	.	CASSTEMNTEAFF	TGTGCCAGCTCAACAGAGATGAACACTGAAGCTTTCTTT
TRBV5-1	.	TRBJ2-7	.	CASSPGLRAYEQYF	TGCGCCAGCAGCCCCGGACTACGAGCCTACGAGCAGTACTTC
TRBV6-5	few	TRBJ1-2	.	CASSYSAIANYGYTF	TGTGCCAGCAGTTACTCGGCAATAGCTAACTATGGCTACACCTTC
TRBV12-3/TRBV12-4	.	TRBJ2-5	.	CASSYPDKIETQYF	TGTGCCAGCAGCTACCCCGACAAGATCGAGACCCAGTACTTC
TRBV5-1	.	TRBJ1-1	.	CASSFGGSWRVNTEAFF	TGCGCCAGCAGCTTTGGGGGGTCCTGGCGTGTGAACACTGAAGCTTTCTTT
TRBV28	once	TRBJ2-7	TRBD1	CASSSTGPSYEQYF	TGTGCCAGCAGCTCGACAGGGCCCTCTTACGAGCAGTACTTC
TRBV18	.	TRBJ2-7	.	CASSKGLAFDEQYF	TGTGCCAGCTCCAAAGGCCTAGCGTTCGACGAGCAGTACTTC
TRBV7-3	.	TRBJ2-7	.	CASSLDKSYEQYF	TGTGCCAGCAGCTTAGACAAGTCCTACGAGCAGTACTTC
TRBV28	.	TRBJ1-5	.	CASSFWARGGGNQPQHF	TGTGCCAGCAGTTTTTGGGCAAGGGGAGGGGGCAATCAGCCCCAGCATTTT
TRBV12-3/TRBV12-4	.	TRBJ2-1	TRBD2	CASSAGTSGNNEQFF	TGTGCCAGCAGTGCAGGGACTAGCGGAAACAATGAGCAGTTCTTC
TRBV11-2	.	TRBJ2-1	.	CASSLEAAAYNEQFF	TGTGCCAGCAGCTTAGAGGCGGCAGCCTACAATGAGCAGTTCTTC
TRBV20-1	.	TRBJ2-1	TRBD2	CSASLTGTILLF	TGCAGTGCCTCTCTTACCGGGACTATTCTACTCTTC
TRBV2	.	TRBJ2-1	TRBD2	CASTGGTSGGRGFF	TGTGCCAGCACCGGAGGGACTAGCGGGGGAAGGGGGTTCTTC
TRBV30	.	TRBJ2-7	.	CAWSRGLFYEQYF	TGTGCCTGGAGTCGCGGGTTATTTTACGAGCAGTACTTC
TRBV29-1	.	TRBJ1-1	.	CSVSTDMRTEAFF	TGCAGCGTTAGCACGGACATGAGGACTGAAGCTTTCTTT
TRBV30	.	TRBJ1-4	.	CAWSGRFANEKLFF	TGTGCCTGGAGTGGGAGATTCGCAAATGAAAAACTGTTTTTT
TRBV5-1	.	TRBJ2-7	TRBD1	CASRTGGSSSYEQYF	TGCGCCAGCAGGACAGGGGGCTCCTCCTCCTACGAGCAGTACTTC
TRBV24-1	.	TRBJ2-5	.	CATSENSLGETQYF	TGTGCCACCAGTGAAAACTCACTTGGGGAGACCCAGTACTTC
TRBV6-5	.	TRBJ2-7	.	CASSYSNLRWGNPYEQYF	TGTGCCAGCAGTTACTCGAACCTCCGCTGGGGAAACCCCTACGAGCAGTACTTC
TRBV27	once	TRBJ2-5	.	CASSQRREETQYF	TGTGCCAGCAGTCAACGTCGTGAGGAGACCCAGTACTTC
TRBV28	.	TRBJ1-2	.	CASTLDRHGYTF	TGTGCCAGCACCCTTGACAGGCATGGCTACACCTTC
TRBV10-3	.	TRBJ1-2	TRBD1	CAISGQGGGYTF	TGTGCCATCAGCGGACAGGGTGGCGGCTACACCTTC
TRBV20-1	.	TRBJ2-5	TRBD2	CSANTRGGRGETQYF	TGCAGTGCCAACACACGGGGGGGGCGCGGGGAGACCCAGTACTTC
TRBV12-3/TRBV12-4	.	TRBJ1-1	.	CASSLGTGWLWAFF	TGTGCCAGCAGTTTAGGCACAGGGTGGCTCTGGGCTTTCTTT
TRBV7-6	.	TRBJ2-7	.	CASSLRSQSSYEQYF	TGTGCCAGCAGCTTGCGGTCGCAGAGCTCCTACGAGCAGTACTTC
TRBV7-2	once	TRBJ1-5	.	CASSLGQASGQPQHF	TGTGCCAGCAGCTTAGGGCAGGCCTCAGGGCAGCCCCAGCATTTT
TRBV9	once	TRBJ2-1	TRBD2	CASSPRGVAGHNEQFF	TGTGCCAGCAGCCCTCGGGGAGTAGCGGGGCACAATGAGCAGTTCTTC
TRBV5-1	.	TRBJ2-3	.	CASSFDPGADTQYF	TGCGCCAGCAGCTTTGATCCAGGGGCAGATACGCAGTATTTT
TRBV2	.	TRBJ2-2	TRBD2	CASSEREAGELFF	TGTGCCAGCAGTGAACGGGAGGCCGGGGAGCTGTTTTTT
TRBV6-6	.	TRBJ1-1	.	CASSPGALEEAFF	TGTGCCAGCAGCCCAGGCGCTCTTGAGGAAGCTTTCTTT
TRBV2	.	TRBJ2-1	TRBD2	CASSEAGLAGNNEQFF	TGTGCCAGCAGTGAAGCGGGTCTAGCGGGAAACAATGAGCAGTTCTTC
TRBV20-1	.	TRBJ2-2	TRBD2	CSARREGNTGELFF	TGCAGTGCTAGGCGGGAGGGTAACACCGGGGAGCTGTTTTTT